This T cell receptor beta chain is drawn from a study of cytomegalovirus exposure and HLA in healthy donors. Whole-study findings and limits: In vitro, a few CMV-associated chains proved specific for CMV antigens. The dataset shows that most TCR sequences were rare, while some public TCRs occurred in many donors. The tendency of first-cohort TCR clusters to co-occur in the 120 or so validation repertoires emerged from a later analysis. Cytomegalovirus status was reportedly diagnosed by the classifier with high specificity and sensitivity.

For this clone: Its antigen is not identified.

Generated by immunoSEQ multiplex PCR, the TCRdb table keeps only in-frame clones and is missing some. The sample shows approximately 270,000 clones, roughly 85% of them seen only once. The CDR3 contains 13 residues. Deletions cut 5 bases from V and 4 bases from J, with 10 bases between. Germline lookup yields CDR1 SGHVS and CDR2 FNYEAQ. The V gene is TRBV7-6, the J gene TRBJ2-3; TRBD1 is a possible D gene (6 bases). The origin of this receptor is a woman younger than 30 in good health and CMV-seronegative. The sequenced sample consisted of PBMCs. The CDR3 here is CASSLNRADTQYF. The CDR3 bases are TGTGCCAGCAGCCTAAACAGGGCAGATACGCAGTATTTT.